Below, one T cell receptor beta chain is given with its context. The antigen remains undetermined. Trimming took off 5 bases at V and 3 bases at J, with 16 bases between the two ends. This CDR3 spans 16 amino acids. Per the germline V gene, CDR1 is MRHNA and CDR2 is SNTAGT. Here immunoSEQ multiplex PCR was the method, and the copy in TCRdb shows in-frame clones only, minus some. Altogether some 150,000 clones are present, around 90% being singletons, with the ten largest covering 2.5% to 3%. The sample comes from a study of T cell responses to AZD1222 COVID-19 vaccine. Regarding the study as a whole: Clonal diversity was possibly underestimated; the donors were predominantly white British and more often female. Rises in breadth and depth of Spike-specific TCRs came after two AZD1222 doses. Repertoires in all cases were sampled only once the peak T cell response had passed.

V usage is TRBV6-4 and J usage is TRBJ2-2; the D gene is possibly TRBD2 (5 bases). This receptor was taken from an adult in good health. The material was peripheral blood, obtained on day 0 of AZD1222 vaccination. CDR3 nucleotide sequence: TGTGCCAGCAGTCTAGATTTTACTAGTTACACCGGGGAGCTGTTTTTT. Protein product: CASSLDFTSYTGELFF.